Sequencing of this TCR beta chain was carried out in a study of blood T cell repertoires in COVID-19. Across the whole study: PBMCs, B-cell-depleted T cells, or T cells provided the cDNA or gDNA that made up the material.

Germline trimming cut 2 bases from V and 0 bases from J; bases unmatched to any gene: 12. This CDR3 is built from 18 residues. The germline V gene has CDR1 LGHDT and CDR2 YNNKEL (reference sequence). Under the authors' procedure: Reference gene primer amplification gave nucleated cell count estimates. Sequenced by immunoSEQ multiplex PCR; TCRdb stores in-frame clones only, minus some. That table supplies the V and J calls and clone size; D and trimming were determined from the DNA. The sample consists of about 150,000 clones, just over 90% of them appearing once. In Seattle, patients joined the study during active infection and were tracked longitudinally.

This rearrangement joins TRBV3-1 (or the pseudogene TRBV3-2) to TRBJ1-1; 7 nucleotides line up with TRBD1. Sequencing used peripheral blood. This TCR was recovered from a man between 18 and 29 years old with COVID-19, enrolled during active disease. The CDR3 sequence: CASSQNRDRRPMNTEAFF. CDR3 DNA sequence: TGTGCCAGCAGCCAAAACCGGGACAGAAGACCCATGAACACTGAAGCTTTCTTT.